This TCR beta chain is from a study of patients and donors after allogeneic stem cell transplantation. TCRdb analysed the RT-PCR reads with MiXCR anew, one entry per CDR3 protein. Here the sample spans roughly 940,000 distinct CDR3 sequences, roughly 18% being singletons. The junction had 3 bases not matched to a gene; V was cut back by 6 bases and J by 0 bases. The CDR3 covers 15 residues. CDR1 is SNHLY, CDR2 FYNNEI, per germline. This receptor was taken from a human donor who was either an allogeneic HSCT recipient or a stem cell or donor lymphocyte infusion donor (not recorded which). It is not recorded whose cells these are; they may come from a transplant donor. The sequenced sample was blood, either unsorted or a sorted T cell fraction (not recorded which). V is TRBV2 and J is TRBJ2-3; 10 bases line up with TRBD1. The CDR3 sequence is CASSRTGGSTDTQYF. In DNA, the CDR3 is TGTGCCAGCAGCAGGACAGGGGGAAGCACAGATACGCAGTATTTT.